A selection of T cell receptor beta chains follows, all from one sample in a study of response to subunit inactivated influenza vaccine. TCRdb called the RT-PCR reads again in MiXCR, with one record for every CDR3 protein. The sample shows a few hundred thousand distinct CDR3 sequences, about 20% of them seen only once. The sample here was PBMCs from blood, taken less than 22 months after vaccination. These receptors all come from a man between 45 and 75 years old who received an inactivated influenza vaccine. The conserved cysteine and the conserved F or W are not part of the CDR3 here. Where a row states a size, it is once, few, many or the class of an expanded clone; other rows omit it.

TRBV6-5	TRBJ2-7	NA	ASSYSPGLAFPYEQY
TRBV5-1	TRBJ2-6	NA	ASSLAVRAGANVLT
TRBV4-1	TRBJ1-2	many	ASSYSTGNYGYT
TRBV7-2	TRBJ1-4	few	ASSPGQATNEKLF
TRBV6-2/TRBV6-3	TRBJ2-2	NA	ASSYLTGPGELF
TRBV29-1	TRBJ2-1	NA	SVLLGVTYNEQF
TRBV2	TRBJ1-1	few	ASSVQLMNTEAF
TRBV4-1	TRBJ1-5	NA	ASSQEDRGQPQH
TRBV6-1	TRBJ1-5	few	ASSEVGGISNQPQH
TRBV24-1	TRBJ2-7	NA	ATSDGRFSEQY
TRBV6-2/TRBV6-3	TRBJ1-1	many	ASSYSAGLWGGPSAGHWNTEAF
TRBV28	TRBJ1-1	NA	ASSATVGSAGTTEAF
TRBV12-3/TRBV12-4	TRBJ2-1	NA	ASIHGTSGRAQAYNEQF
TRBV12-3/TRBV12-4	TRBJ1-3	many	ASKGRKDGNTIY
TRBV29-1	TRBJ2-2	NA	SVSTGDTGELF
TRBV12-3/TRBV12-4	TRBJ2-5	few	ASSGSETQY
TRBV7-8	TRBJ2-2	once	ASSELGIIAGELF
TRBV25-1	TRBJ1-1	NA	ASSESHRGNTEAF
TRBV13	TRBJ1-2	once	ASSRDDTGGTYGYT
TRBV12-3/TRBV12-4	TRBJ2-1	few	ASSFSLAEWVNEQF
TRBV5-5	TRBJ1-5	NA	ASSFHGGDQPQH
TRBV5-5	TRBJ1-2	NA	ASSRDRGRGRGYT
TRBV11-1	TRBJ2-1	NA	ASRLGLGGNNEQF
TRBV7-2	TRBJ2-7	few	ASSSRHSGDYLHEQY
TRBV7-2	TRBJ2-2	few	ASSNSNGELF
TRBV20-1	TRBJ1-1	few	SARDLGQRAPNTEAF
TRBV20-1	TRBJ1-5	NA	SARVGGLNQPQH
TRBV4-3	TRBJ2-7	NA	ASSQDKSRGHEQY
TRBV29-1	TRBJ2-7	NA	SAGTSGFRGEQY